This T cell receptor beta chain originates from a study of T-cell memory formation after mild COVID-19. TCRdb reprocessed the 5' RACE reads via MiXCR and lists one record per CDR3 protein. The table shows fewer than 650,000 distinct CDR3 sequences, with about 20% occurring only once. The CDR3 runs 14 residues. Germline V gives CDR1 KGHDR, CDR2 SFDVKD. V dropped 9 bases and J dropped 6; count of bases not matched to a gene: 10. This clonotype was seen many times. The sample comprised PBMCs or a T cell subset sorted from them (not recorded which). The V call is TRBV24-1, the J call TRBJ2-1, with 7 bases fitting TRBD2. This sequence was found in an adult woman who had mild COVID-19 (a few samples of this study predate the infection). Cell type and time point are not known. The CDR3 bases are TGTGCCACCGCTGGGAGGGGAACTTCCAATGAGCAGTTCTTC. Its protein is CATAGRGTSNEQFF.